A selection of T cell receptor beta chains follows, all from one sample in a study of blood T cell repertoires in COVID-19. Assay used: immunoSEQ multiplex PCR; TCRdb lists only in-frame clones, some missing. The data hold 140,000 to 150,000 clones, with 88% observed a single time. The sample taken for sequencing was peripheral blood. The receptors come from a woman between 45 and 60 years old with acute or convalescent COVID-19. Both conserved end residues are part of each CDR3. Each record gives: clone size, V gene, J gene, D gene, CDR3 protein, CDR3 DNA. D genes are given only for firm matches. Expanded clones get a size class; other rows say once, few or many, or leave the size out.

>.|TRBV5-1|TRBJ2-2|TRBD2
CASSSFPQAGEGNTGELFF
TGCGCCAGCAGCTCGTTTCCTCAAGCGGGGGAAGGTAACACCGGGGAGCTGTTTTTT
>few|TRBV7-6|TRBJ2-5|.
CASSRKGGSQETQYF
TGTGCCAGCAGCCGGAAAGGGGGTTCGCAAGAGACCCAGTACTTC
>once|TRBV5-8|TRBJ1-2|.
CASGVGARGYTF
TGTGCCAGCGGAGTGGGGGCCCGTGGCTACACCTTC
>.|TRBV7-9|TRBJ2-3|.
CASSPSSRDNSDTQYF
TGTGCCAGCAGCCCATCCAGCCGGGACAATTCAGATACGCAGTATTTT
>few|TRBV6-5|TRBJ1-6|.
CASSYSAQANSPLHF
TGTGCCAGCAGTTACTCGGCCCAGGCTAATTCACCCCTCCACTTT
>.|TRBV7-8|TRBJ1-2|.
CASSHDKDDYGYTF
TGTGCCAGCAGCCACGACAAGGATGATTATGGCTACACCTTC
>.|TRBV25-1|TRBJ1-2|.
CASSDTGNYGYTF
TGTGCCAGCAGTGATACGGGAAACTATGGCTACACCTTC
>.|TRBV27|TRBJ1-5|.
CASSPGVGNQPQHF
TGTGCCAGCAGTCCAGGGGTCGGCAATCAGCCCCAGCATTTT
>.|TRBV18|TRBJ1-5|.
CASSPTGPYSNQPQHF
TGTGCCAGCTCACCAACAGGTCCGTATAGCAATCAGCCCCAGCATTTT
>.|TRBV11-2|TRBJ1-2|.
CASSFEPIANYGYTF
TGTGCCAGCAGCTTCGAGCCAATAGCTAACTATGGCTACACCTTC
>.|TRBV6-5|TRBJ1-2|.
CASSPTFLNYGYTF
TGTGCCAGCAGCCCAACCTTCCTAAACTATGGCTACACCTTC
>.|TRBV10-1|TRBJ2-7|.
CASSATTTPDEQYF
TGCGCCAGCAGTGCCACTACTACTCCCGACGAGCAGTACTTC
>.|TRBV18|TRBJ2-1|.
CASSPSVYNEQFF
TGTGCCAGCTCACCGAGCGTCTACAATGAGCAGTTCTTC
>.|TRBV13|TRBJ1-5|.
CASSLGVWGPNQPQHF
TGTGCCAGCAGCTTAGGGGTTTGGGGCCCCAATCAGCCCCAGCATTTT
>.|TRBV9|TRBJ1-1|.
CASSAAPTGEAFF
TGTGCCAGCAGCGCAGCCCCGACAGGTGAAGCTTTCTTT
>.|TRBV2|TRBJ1-5|.
CASSARTTSNQPQHF
TGTGCCAGCAGTGCTAGGACAACTAGCAATCAGCCCCAGCATTTT
>.|TRBV2|TRBJ1-1|.
CASTGSGGLVLGAAFF
TGTGCCAGCACCGGGTCGGGGGGACTAGTCCTCGGAGCAGCTTTCTTT
>.|TRBV3-1/TRBV3-2|TRBJ1-2|TRBD1
CASSLNRDSGYTF
TGTGCCAGCAGCCTAAACCGGGACAGTGGCTACACCTTC
>.|TRBV19|TRBJ1-1|.
CASSITGNTEAFF
TGTGCCAGTAGTATTACCGGGAACACTGAAGCTTTCTTT
>.|TRBV5-1|TRBJ1-1|.
CATSREENTEAFF
TGCGCGACATCCAGGGAGGAGAACACTGAAGCTTTCTTT
>.|TRBV6-5|TRBJ1-5|.
CASSSGDGQPQHF
TGTGCCAGCAGTTCAGGGGACGGACAGCCCCAGCATTTT
>.|TRBV10-3|TRBJ2-3|TRBD2
CAIRGLAGAGDTQYF
TGTGCCATCCGAGGACTAGCGGGAGCAGGTGATACGCAGTATTTT
>.|TRBV6-5|TRBJ2-1|.
CASQFWRDEQFF
TGTGCCAGCCAATTTTGGAGGGATGAGCAGTTCTTC
>.|TRBV7-9|TRBJ2-1|.
CASSLARLGINNEQFF
TGTGCCAGCAGCTTAGCAAGACTAGGAATCAACAATGAGCAGTTCTTC
>once|TRBV6-5|TRBJ2-7|TRBD1
CAANRRDRVYEQYF
TGTGCCGCCAACCGTCGGGACAGGGTCTACGAGCAGTACTTC
>once|TRBV6-5|TRBJ1-3|.
CASRNLEVGNTIYF
TGTGCCAGCAGGAACCTAGAGGTCGGAAACACCATATATTTT
>.|TRBV19|TRBJ1-4|TRBD1
CASSKRTGTQEKLFF
TGTGCCAGTAGTAAGAGGACAGGGACTCAAGAAAAACTGTTTTTT
>.|TRBV5-1|TRBJ2-5|.
CASSLGGGRETQYF
TGCGCCAGCAGCCTAGGAGGGGGCAGGGAGACCCAGTACTTC
>.|TRBV9|TRBJ1-2|.
CASSPTGTNYGYTF
TGTGCCAGCAGCCCCACAGGGACAAACTATGGCTACACCTTC
>.|TRBV5-5|TRBJ2-1|.
CASRLGLSSYNEQFF
TGTGCCAGCAGGTTGGGACTGAGCTCCTACAATGAGCAGTTCTTC
>.|TRBV29-1|TRBJ2-6|.
CSVLGYRAGANVLTF
TGCAGCGTTTTGGGGTACAGGGCTGGGGCCAACGTCCTGACTTTC
>.|TRBV3-1/TRBV3-2|TRBJ1-6|.
CASSPQGISSPLHF
TGTGCCAGCAGCCCTCAGGGGATCAGTTCACCCCTCCACTTT
>.|TRBV5-1|TRBJ2-3|.
CASSLLEEGTDTQYF
TGCGCCAGCAGCCTGCTGGAGGAGGGTACAGATACGCAGTATTTT
>few|TRBV5-6|TRBJ1-2|TRBD1
CASSLSPQGYIYGYTF
TGTGCCAGCAGCTTGAGTCCACAGGGGTATATTTATGGCTACACCTTC
>once|TRBV12-3/TRBV12-4|TRBJ1-5|.
CASSSAPGQPQHF
TGTGCCAGCAGCTCGGCCCCAGGACAGCCCCAGCATTTT
>.|TRBV6-5|TRBJ2-5|TRBD2
CASSYLSGRNQETQYF
TGTGCCAGCAGTTACTTAAGCGGGAGGAACCAAGAGACCCAGTACTTC
>few|TRBV11-2|TRBJ2-1|.
CASSLGRGVYNEQFF
TGTGCCAGCAGCTTAGGCAGGGGGGTCTACAATGAGCAGTTCTTC
>.|TRBV29-1|TRBJ1-1|TRBD1
CSVDQSDRGEAEAFF
TGCAGCGTTGATCAATCGGACAGGGGAGAGGCTGAAGCTTTCTTT
>.|TRBV6-4|TRBJ1-5|.
CASSDSGPRRNQPQHF
TGTGCCAGCAGTGACTCCGGGCCGAGGAGGAATCAGCCCCAGCATTTT
>few|TRBV27|TRBJ2-7|TRBD2
CASSASGGPYEQYF
TGTGCCAGCAGCGCTAGCGGGGGACCCTACGAGCAGTACTTC
>.|TRBV6-5|TRBJ2-1|TRBD2
CASSYLAGNEQFF
TGTGCCAGCAGCTACTTAGCGGGCAATGAGCAGTTCTTC
>.|TRBV24-1|TRBJ1-2|.
CATSDPTVDYGYTF
TGTGCCACCAGTGACCCGACAGTGGACTATGGCTACACCTTC
>.|TRBV9|TRBJ2-7|.
CASSVLASGSYEQYF
TGTGCCAGCAGCGTTTTGGCCAGCGGGTCCTACGAGCAGTACTTC
>.|TRBV7-2|TRBJ1-5|.
CASSLGEVQPQHF
TGTGCCAGCAGCTTGGGGGAGGTGCAGCCCCAGCATTTT
>few|TRBV11-2|TRBJ1-2|.
CASSLDIGRVGNYGYTF
TGTGCCAGCAGCTTAGATATTGGCAGGGTGGGAAACTATGGCTACACCTTC
>.|TRBV18|TRBJ1-1|.
CASSPLGGEAEAFF
TGTGCCAGCTCACCTCTTGGCGGAGAAGCTGAAGCTTTCTTT
>.|TRBV5-3|TRBJ1-1|.
CARSLGNIFMNTEAFF
TGTGCCAGAAGCTTGGGTAACATCTTCATGAACACTGAAGCTTTCTTT
>.|TRBV5-1|TRBJ2-3|.
CASSLFQEADTQYF
TGCGCCAGCAGCTTGTTCCAAGAGGCAGATACGCAGTATTTT
>.|TRBV5-5|TRBJ1-6|.
CASSLAVRTLESPLHF
TGTGCCAGCAGCTTGGCCGTGAGGACATTGGAATCACCCCTCCACTTT
>.|TRBV5-1|TRBJ2-7|TRBD1
CASSFKTGGYEQYF
TGCGCCAGCAGCTTTAAGACAGGGGGCTACGAGCAGTACTTC
>.|TRBV6-5|TRBJ1-1|TRBD1
CASRSGQVLNTEAFF
TGTGCCAGCAGATCGGGACAGGTACTTAACACTGAAGCTTTCTTT
>.|TRBV19|TRBJ2-1|.
CASSMPGDYNEQFF
TGTGCCAGTAGTATGCCAGGGGATTACAATGAGCAGTTCTTC
>.|TRBV7-9|TRBJ1-1|.
CASSFTTSGTEAFF
TGTGCCAGCAGCTTTACTACGAGCGGCACTGAAGCTTTCTTT
>.|TRBV12-3/TRBV12-4|TRBJ1-2|TRBD1
CASSTGTGVGYTF
TGTGCCAGCAGCACCGGGACAGGGGTGGGCTACACCTTC
>.|TRBV9|TRBJ1-1|.
CASSADIRGNTEAFF
TGTGCCAGCAGCGCGGACATACGCGGGAACACTGAAGCTTTCTTT